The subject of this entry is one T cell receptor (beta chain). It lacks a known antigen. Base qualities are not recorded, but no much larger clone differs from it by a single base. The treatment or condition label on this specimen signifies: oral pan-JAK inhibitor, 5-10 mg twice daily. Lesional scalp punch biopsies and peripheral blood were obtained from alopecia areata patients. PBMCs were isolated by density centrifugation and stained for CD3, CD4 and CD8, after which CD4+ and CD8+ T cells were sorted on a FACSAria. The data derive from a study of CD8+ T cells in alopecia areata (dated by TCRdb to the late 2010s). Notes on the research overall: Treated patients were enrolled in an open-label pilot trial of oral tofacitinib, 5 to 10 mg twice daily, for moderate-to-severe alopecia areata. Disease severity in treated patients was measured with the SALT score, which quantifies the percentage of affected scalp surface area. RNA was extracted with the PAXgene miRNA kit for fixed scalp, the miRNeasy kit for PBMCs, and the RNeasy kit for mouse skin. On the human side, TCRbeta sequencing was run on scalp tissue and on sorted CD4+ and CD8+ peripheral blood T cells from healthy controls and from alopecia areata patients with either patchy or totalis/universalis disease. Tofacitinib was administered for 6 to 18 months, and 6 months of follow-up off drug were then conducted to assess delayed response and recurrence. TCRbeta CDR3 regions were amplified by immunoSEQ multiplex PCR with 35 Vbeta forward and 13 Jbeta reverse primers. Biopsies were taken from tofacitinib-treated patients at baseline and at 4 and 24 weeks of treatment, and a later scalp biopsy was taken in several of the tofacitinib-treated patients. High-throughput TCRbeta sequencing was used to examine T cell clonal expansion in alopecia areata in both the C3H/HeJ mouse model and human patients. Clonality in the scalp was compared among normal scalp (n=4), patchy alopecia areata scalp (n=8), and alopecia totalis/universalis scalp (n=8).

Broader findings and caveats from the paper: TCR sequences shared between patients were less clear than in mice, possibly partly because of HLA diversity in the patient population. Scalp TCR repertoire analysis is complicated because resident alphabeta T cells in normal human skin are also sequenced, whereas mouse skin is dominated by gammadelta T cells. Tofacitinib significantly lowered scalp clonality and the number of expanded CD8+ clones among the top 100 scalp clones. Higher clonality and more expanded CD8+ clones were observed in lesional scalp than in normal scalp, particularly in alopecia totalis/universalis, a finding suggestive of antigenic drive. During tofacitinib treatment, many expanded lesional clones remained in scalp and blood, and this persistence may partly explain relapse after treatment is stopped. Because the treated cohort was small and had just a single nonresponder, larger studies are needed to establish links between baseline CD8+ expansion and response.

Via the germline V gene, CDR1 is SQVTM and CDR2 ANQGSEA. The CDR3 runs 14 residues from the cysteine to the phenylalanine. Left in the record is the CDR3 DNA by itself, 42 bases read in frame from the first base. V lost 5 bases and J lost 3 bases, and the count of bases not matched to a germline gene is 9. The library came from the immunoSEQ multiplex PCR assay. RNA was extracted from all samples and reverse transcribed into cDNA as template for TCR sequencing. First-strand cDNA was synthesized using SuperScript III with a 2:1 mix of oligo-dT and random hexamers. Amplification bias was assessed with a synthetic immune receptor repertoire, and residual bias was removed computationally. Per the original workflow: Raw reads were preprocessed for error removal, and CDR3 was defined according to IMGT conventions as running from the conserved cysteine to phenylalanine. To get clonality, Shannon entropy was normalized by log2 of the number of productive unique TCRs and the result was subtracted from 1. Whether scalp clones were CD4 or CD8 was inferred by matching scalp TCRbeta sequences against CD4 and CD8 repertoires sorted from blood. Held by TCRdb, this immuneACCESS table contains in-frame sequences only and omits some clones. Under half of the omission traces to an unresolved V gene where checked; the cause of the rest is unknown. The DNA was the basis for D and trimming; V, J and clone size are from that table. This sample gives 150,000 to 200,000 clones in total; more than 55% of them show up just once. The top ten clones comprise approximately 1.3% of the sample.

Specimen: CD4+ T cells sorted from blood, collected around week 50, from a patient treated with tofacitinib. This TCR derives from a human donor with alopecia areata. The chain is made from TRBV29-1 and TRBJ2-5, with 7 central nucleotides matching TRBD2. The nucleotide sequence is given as TGCAGCGTTCCCTTAGGCGGGAGTAAAGAGACCCAGTACTTC. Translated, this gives CSVPLGGSKETQYF.